The following is a T cell receptor (beta chain) sequence with its context. This clonotype occurred many times. It lacks a known antigen. No base-level quality is on record; no much larger clone is a single base apart. TCR beta CDR3 regions were amplified from RNA transcripts. A first-round RT-PCR of the TCR CDR3 used the HTBI primer set with the Qiagen OneStep RT-PCR kit. The libraries were constructed in a second round of multiplex PCR and then size-selected and purified. The libraries were sequenced on an Illumina HiSeq2000 using paired-end 100 bp reads. As for the original processing: SOAPnuke was used to process the raw data, throwing out any read that contained adapters or uncalled bases, had a mean Phred below 15, or lacked an exact constant-primer or identifier match. COPE v1.2.5 was used to merge high-quality paired reads, and clonotypes were defined as unique nucleotide sequences. MiTCR v1.1 was used to align the clonotypes against IMGT TRBV, TRBD and TRBJ reference segments. Analysis was restricted to V-J combinations with a frequency above 0.0001, which covered roughly 99% of repertoires. A TCS score was defined as the ratio between F50 (clonal expansion) and ExV (chaos), using BLOSUM62-based TCRdist between CDR3 peptides within each V-J. Welch's t-statistics and random forest reduced around 510 V-J features to around 14, which were used in a naive Bayes classifier (R e1071). Clones were called with MiXCR by TCRdb after fastp trimmed the public reads at Q25, and only in-frame beta chains were retained. Under each unique CDR3 protein, matching rows form one entry showing the most common genes and DNA. What appears here as the V and J calls and clone size reflects TCRdb's work, not the paper's. The sample includes approximately 410,000 distinct CDR3 sequences, with roughly 14% observed a single time. Of the sample, less than 15% falls within the top ten clones.

Ophthalmopathy patients had moderately to severely active disease, with a Clinical Activity Score of 3 or more, a NOSPECS grade of 4 or more, and a disease duration of less than 3 months. The study excluded patients with uncontrolled infections, other autoimmune diseases, pregnancy or lactation. Diagnoses were established on the basis of clinical symptoms, serum thyroxine and TRAb, thyroid ultrasound, and orbital computed tomography. PBMCs were isolated from about 9.2 ml of fresh peripheral blood by Ficoll-Paque density gradient centrifugation. Trizol reagent was used to extract total RNA, and RNA quality was then checked on an Agilent 2100 Bioanalyzer. The sample is drawn from a study of T cells in Graves' hyperthyroidism and ophthalmopathy (dated by TCRdb to between 2018 and 2021). At the level of the whole study: Peripheral blood was sampled at the time of initial diagnosis, prior to any treatment. A discovery cohort of about a hundred patients, 43 with Graves' ophthalmopathy and 55 to 65 with stable Graves' hyperthyroidism, was used to find distinguishing TCR V-J signatures. The 100 or so discovery patients were randomly divided into training and test sets at a 7:3 ratio. Once sampling was done, hyperthyroidism patients were given methimazole at a starting dose of 30 mg daily, whereas ophthalmopathy patients were given high-dose intravenous methylprednisolone. According to the paper, TCR Vbeta CDR3 sequencing was carried out on approximately 140 peripheral blood samples, which came from 40 to 45 ophthalmopathy, fewer than 80 hyperthyroidism and about 17 progressor patients. Prospective prediction of ophthalmopathy was tested in an independent validation cohort consisting of about 20 hyperthyroidism patients and approximately 16 patients who later progressed to ophthalmopathy. In several Graves' hyperthyroidism patients, the study also compared T-cell repertoires from thyroid tissue with T-cell repertoires from blood.

Here is what the overall study found, with its caveats: Sample size was not statistically predetermined, and blinding of investigators to group allocation was not performed. In validation, progression to ophthalmopathy was predicted by the model with nearly 71% sensitivity and just over 72% specificity, a median of roughly 6.4 months before onset. A 13 V-J signature model separated ophthalmopathy from stable hyperthyroidism, with 87.88% sensitivity and 81.08% specificity in cross-validation and 80%/75% in testing. Blood samples also contained most of the expanded thyroid clonotypes (frequency above 0.001), which suggests that blood repertoires may reflect thyroid immune responses.

From the germline V gene, CDR1 is SGHTA and CDR2 is FQGNSA. Relative to germline, V is missing 5 bases and J is missing 7 bases, with 8 bases of the junction outside any gene match. From the cysteine up to the phenylalanine, the CDR3 has a length of 14 residues. Kept here is only the CDR3 DNA, which spans 42 bases and is read in frame from base 1. The rearranged segments are TRBV7-2 and TRBJ1-5, and TRBD1 aligns with 7 junction nucleotides. The sample comprised blood. This TCR was recovered from a man aged 18 to 30 with Graves' ophthalmopathy. The CDR3 corresponds to CASSPRQGRQPQHF. In nucleotide form, the sequence is TGTGCCAGCAGCCCAAGACAGGGCAGACAGCCCCAGCATTTT.